The text below deals with one T cell receptor (beta chain). This sample was taken from a study of cytotoxic CD8 clonotypes in ibrutinib-treated CLL. The CDR3 totals 14 residues. The V gene's germline CDR1 is LGHNA and CDR2 YNFKEQ. Trimming removed 4 bases from V and 1 base from J; junction bases left unmatched: 1. The method was immunoSEQ multiplex PCR; TCRdb's version includes in-frame clones alone and lacks a portion of them. The table has about 130,000 clones, roughly 80% seen once. Material: PBMCs, obtained after 24 months of ibrutinib treatment. The chain couples TRBV4-2 to TRBJ1-1; 9 nucleotides line up with TRBD1. The receptor comes from a human donor with chronic lymphocytic leukemia. CDR3 protein: CASSPGQGNTEAFF. CDR3 in DNA: TGTGCCAGCAGCCCGGGACAGGGGAACACTGAAGCTTTCTTT.